This T cell receptor (beta chain) was sequenced during a study of regulatory T cells in long-lasting Graves disease. Study in general: New Graves' disease cases had less than 3 months of antithyroid drugs.

This clonotype was seen many times. Sample time point: newly diagnosed GD, antithyroid drugs for less than 3 months. TCR sequences were obtained from RNA taken from PBMCs. Trimming stripped 0 bases from V and 2 bases from J, with 11 bases between. The CDR3 length is 15 residues. Germline CDR1 reads DFQATT; CDR2 reads SNEGSKA (reference sequence). Researchers made TCR beta libraries by using iRepertoire HTBI primers and running Arm-PCR on CDR3 regions. TCRdb re-called the multiplex PCR reads through MiXCR, storing one row per CDR3 protein. The table has hundreds of thousands of distinct CDR3 sequences, roughly 14% seen once; the top ten hold roughly 10%. Another study also made use of these data, one on T cells in Graves' hyperthyroidism and ophthalmopathy.

The receptor comes from a young man with Graves disease. V usage is TRBV20-1 and J usage is TRBJ1-5; TRBD1 might be the D (6 bases). The specimen comprised peripheral blood mononuclear cells (PBMCs), sampled at new diagnosis, from a patient treated with antithyroid drugs. The CDR3 DNA reads as TGCAGTGCTAGAGATGGGGGGGCCGGCAATCAGCCCCAGCATTTT. Its translation is CSARDGGAGNQPQHF.